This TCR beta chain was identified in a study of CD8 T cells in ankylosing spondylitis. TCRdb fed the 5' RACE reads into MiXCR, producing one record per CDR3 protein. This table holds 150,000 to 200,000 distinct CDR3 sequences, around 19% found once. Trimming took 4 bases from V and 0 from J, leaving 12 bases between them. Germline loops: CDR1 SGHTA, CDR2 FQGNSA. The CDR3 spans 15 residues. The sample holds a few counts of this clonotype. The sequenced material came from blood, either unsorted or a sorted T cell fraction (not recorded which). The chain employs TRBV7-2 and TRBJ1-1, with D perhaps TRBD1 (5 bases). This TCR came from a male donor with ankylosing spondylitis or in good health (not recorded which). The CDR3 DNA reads TGTGCCAGCAGCTCACAAACAGGAATGAACACTGAAGCTTTCTTT. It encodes CASSSQTGMNTEAFF.